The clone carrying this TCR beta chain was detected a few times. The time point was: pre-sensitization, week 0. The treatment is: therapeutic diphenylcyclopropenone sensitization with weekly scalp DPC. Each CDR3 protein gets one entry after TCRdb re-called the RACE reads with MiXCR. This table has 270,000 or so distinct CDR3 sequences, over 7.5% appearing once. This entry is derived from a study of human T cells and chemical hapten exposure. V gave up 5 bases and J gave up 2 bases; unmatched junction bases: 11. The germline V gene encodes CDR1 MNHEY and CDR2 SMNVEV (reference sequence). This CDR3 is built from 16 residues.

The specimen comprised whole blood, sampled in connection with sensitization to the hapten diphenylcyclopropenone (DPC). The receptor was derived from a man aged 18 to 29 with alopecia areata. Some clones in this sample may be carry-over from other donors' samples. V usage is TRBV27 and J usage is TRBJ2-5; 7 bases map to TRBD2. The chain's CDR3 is CASSALGGGSQETQYF. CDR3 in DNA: TGTGCCAGCAGTGCACTTGGCGGGGGTTCTCAAGAGACCCAGTACTTC.